Listed below are T cell receptor beta chains from one sample, sequenced in a study of blood T cell repertoires in COVID-19. TCRdb keeps only in-frame clones here, not all; method: immunoSEQ multiplex PCR. The sample yields about 270,000 clones, around 85% seen once. What was sequenced was peripheral blood. The receptors derive from a woman aged 25 to 45 with COVID-19, enrolled during active disease. CDR3s include the opening cysteine and the closing phenylalanine or tryptophan. A D gene is named only where the DNA matches it firmly. Only some rows state a clone size, as once, few, many or a class for expanded clones.

cdr3_nt | cdr3_aa | j_call | d_call | clone_size | cdr3_length | v_call
TGTGCCAGCAGCACCCCGTTCGGTGCGGGGGGCGAGCAGACCCAGTACTTC | CASSTPFGAGGEQTQYF | TRBJ2-5 | TRBD2 | - | 17 | TRBV3-1/TRBV3-2
TGTGCCAGCAGTCCGTACAGGGCAGGCTACACCTTC | CASSPYRAGYTF | TRBJ1-2 | - | - | 12 | TRBV12-3/TRBV12-4
TGTGCCAGCTCACCGGACAACCTCGGGACCCAGTACTTC | CASSPDNLGTQYF | TRBJ2-5 | - | - | 13 | TRBV18
TGTGCCAGCAGCCAAGTATGGACAGGGATGACTCGCGAGCAGTACTTC | CASSQVWTGMTREQYF | TRBJ2-7 | TRBD1 | - | 16 | TRBV14
TGTGCCAGCAGCGACCTGACAGGGGTAGGGTCACCCCTCCACTTT | CASSDLTGVGSPLHF | TRBJ1-6 | TRBD1 | - | 15 | TRBV7-9
TGTGCTAGTGGTTTAAGCGGAACCTCAGATACGCAGTATTTT | CASGLSGTSDTQYF | TRBJ2-3 | - | - | 14 | TRBV12-5
TGTGCCAGTAGTACGGGTTTGCTGGGGGACAGGGACACAGATACGCAGTATTTT | CASSTGLLGDRDTDTQYF | TRBJ2-3 | TRBD1 | - | 18 | TRBV19
TGTGCCACCAGTGACCACCGGACTAGCGGGGGTGATACGCAGTATTTT | CATSDHRTSGGDTQYF | TRBJ2-3 | TRBD2 | - | 16 | TRBV24-1
TGTGCCAGCAGCCAGGGGGCCAGCACCGGATGGGGCGAGCAGTACTTC | CASSQGASTGWGEQYF | TRBJ2-7 | TRBD1 | - | 16 | TRBV5-5
TGTGCCAGCAGCCCGAGAGAGACAGGGCCACCTCTCTATGGCTACACCTTC | CASSPRETGPPLYGYTF | TRBJ1-2 | TRBD1 | - | 17 | TRBV11-2
TGTGCCAGCAGTAACGACAGGCGTCAGACCTTC | CASSNDRRQTF | TRBJ1-2 | - | - | 11 | TRBV25-1
TGTGCCAGCAGCTTAGAGGGACTTAATAATTCACCCCTCCACTTT | CASSLEGLNNSPLHF | TRBJ1-6 | - | - | 15 | TRBV11-2
TGTGCCACCAGCCCCGGGACTAGCTACAATGAGCAGTTCTTC | CATSPGTSYNEQFF | TRBJ2-1 | TRBD2 | - | 14 | TRBV24-1
TGCGCCAGCAACCTACAGGGCGGGCGTCTGGATACGCAGTATTTT | CASNLQGGRLDTQYF | TRBJ2-3 | - | - | 15 | TRBV5-1
TGTGCCAGTAGTATAGGGTTAGATTTGACAGGGATGTACTATGGCTACACCTTC | CASSIGLDLTGMYYGYTF | TRBJ1-2 | TRBD1 | - | 18 | TRBV19
TGTGCCAGCAGACCGAATCTAGGCTCCTACAATGAGCAGTTCTTC | CASRPNLGSYNEQFF | TRBJ2-1 | - | - | 15 | TRBV6-4
TGCGCCAGCAGCCCCGCCGGGACAGCCAATAATTCACCCCTCCACTTT | CASSPAGTANNSPLHF | TRBJ1-6 | TRBD1 | once | 16 | TRBV5-1
TGTGCCAGCAGTCAGAGGCCTTCCTCCTACGAGCAGTACTTC | CASSQRPSSYEQYF | TRBJ2-7 | - | - | 14 | TRBV27
TGCGCCAGCAGCTTTGACAGCTATGCCAGCTACGAGCAGTACTTC | CASSFDSYASYEQYF | TRBJ2-7 | - | - | 15 | TRBV5-1
TGTGCCAGCAGGAGATACATGGACAGTCCTAACTATGGCTACACCTTC | CASRRYMDSPNYGYTF | TRBJ1-2 | - | - | 16 | TRBV2
TGTGCCAGCAGTGCGCAGGGCATAGATACGCAGTATTTT | CASSAQGIDTQYF | TRBJ2-3 | - | - | 13 | TRBV3-1/TRBV3-2
TGTGCCAGCCCGGGACAGGGTTTATCTGGAAACACCATATATTTT | CASPGQGLSGNTIYF | TRBJ1-3 | TRBD1 | - | 15 | TRBV6-5
TGTGCCAGCAGCTTCGGACTTCCATTCCACGAGCAGTACTTC | CASSFGLPFHEQYF | TRBJ2-7 | - | - | 14 | TRBV11-2
TGTGCCAGCAGCTTAATTGAGACCTACGAGCAGTACTTC | CASSLIETYEQYF | TRBJ2-7 | - | - | 13 | TRBV7-9
TGTGCCAGCAGCGCCGGAGGCAATCAGCCCCAGCATTTT | CASSAGGNQPQHF | TRBJ1-5 | - | - | 13 | TRBV6-5
TGTGCCATCCTCGGTGGGCAGACCTATGGCTACACCTTC | CAILGGQTYGYTF | TRBJ1-2 | - | - | 13 | TRBV10-3
TGCGCCAGCAGCCGAAGCGGGGGCCCGAACACCGGGGAGCTGTTTTTT | CASSRSGGPNTGELFF | TRBJ2-2 | TRBD2 | - | 16 | TRBV4-1
TGTGCCAGCTCACCTCGGTTGTCCTACGAGCAGTACTTC | CASSPRLSYEQYF | TRBJ2-7 | - | - | 13 | TRBV3-1/TRBV3-2
TGTGCCAGCCAGGAATACCCATCGGCCTACGAGCAGTACTTC | CASQEYPSAYEQYF | TRBJ2-7 | - | - | 14 | TRBV6-5
TGTGCCAGCTCAAACCCGGGACAGGGGGACCACGAGCAGTACTTC | CASSNPGQGDHEQYF | TRBJ2-7 | TRBD1 | - | 15 | TRBV18
TGTGCCTGGAGTGTAACTAGCGGGCCAGATACGCAGTATTTT | CAWSVTSGPDTQYF | TRBJ2-3 | TRBD2 | - | 14 | TRBV30
TGCAGTGCTAGTCTTAGCGGGAGAGATTCGCAGCAGTTCTTC | CSASLSGRDSQQFF | TRBJ2-1 | TRBD2 | - | 14 | TRBV20-1
TGTGCCAGCAGCGTAGCCTACGGGGTTAATTCACCCCTCCACTTT | CASSVAYGVNSPLHF | TRBJ1-6 | - | - | 15 | TRBV9
TGTGCCAGCAACGAGGTGGCTGGCGTCGGCACTGAAGCTTTCTTT | CASNEVAGVGTEAFF | TRBJ1-1 | - | once | 15 | TRBV7-2
TGTGCCAGCAGTTCGGCGGGACAGCCCTCCTACGAGCAGTACTTC | CASSSAGQPSYEQYF | TRBJ2-7 | - | - | 15 | TRBV7-9
TGTGCCAGCAGTTCCTGGGGAGGACAGGGTAACGAGCAGTACTTC | CASSSWGGQGNEQYF | TRBJ2-7 | TRBD1 | - | 15 | TRBV6-5
TGCGCCAGCAGCCAAGCTGGTACAGGGTACTATGGCTACACCTTC | CASSQAGTGYYGYTF | TRBJ1-2 | - | - | 15 | TRBV4-1
TGCGCCAGCAGCCAAGGACTGGACAGGGCGGCCTATGGCTACACCTTC | CASSQGLDRAAYGYTF | TRBJ1-2 | TRBD1 | - | 16 | TRBV4-1